What follows are 10 T cell receptor beta chains derived from one specimen sequenced in a study of blood T cell repertoires in COVID-19. The method was immunoSEQ multiplex PCR; TCRdb's version includes in-frame clones alone and lacks a portion of them. This sample carries a few hundred thousand clones, roughly 90% of them seen once, and the ten largest clones take around 3%. Sequencing was carried out using PBMCs or T cells enriched from blood (not recorded which). The origin of the receptors is a woman under 40 who had recovered from COVID-19.

The rearrangement joins TRBV5-6 to TRBJ2-1, with TRBD2 identical over 14 bases. Germline V CDR1 and CDR2: SGHDT, YYEEEE. The CDR3 totals 18 residues. The V and J ends lost 2 bases and 0 bases, in that order; junction bases with no gene match: 4. The DNA of the CDR3 is TGTGCCAGCAGCTTACCGGGACTAGCGGGGGACTCCTACAATGAGCAGTTCTTC. Translating gives CASSLPGLAGDSYNEQFF.

This rearrangement joins TRBV28 to TRBJ2-2; no definite D call. Trimming removed 3 bases at V and 0 bases at J, with 14 bases between. The V gene's germline CDR1 is MDHEN and CDR2 SYDVKM. CDR3 length: 17 residues. CDR3: CASSFAWSLANTGELFF. DNA of the CDR3: TGTGCCAGCAGTTTTGCTTGGAGCCTCGCGAACACCGGGGAGCTGTTTTTT.

J is TRBJ2-2 and V is TRBV6-5; tentative D call: TRBD1 (6 bases). The V end was cut by 2 bases, the J end by 7 bases, with 17 bases between. This CDR3 has 16 amino acids. In germline, CDR1 is MNHEY, CDR2 SVGAGI. This chain's CDR3 is CASSYQTGSLIGELFF. The CDR3 coding sequence is TGTGCCAGCAGTTACCAGACAGGTTCCTTAATCGGGGAGCTGTTTTTT.

V gene TRBV10-2 combines with J gene TRBJ1-6; D unresolved. Trimming pared 2 bases from V and 8 bases from J, leaving 19 bases between. Germline V lookup: CDR1 WSHSY, CDR2 SAAADI. The CDR3 sequence is 17 residues long. Written as DNA, the CDR3 is TGCGCCAGCAGTGAGCACGACCCCGCGGAGGCGTATTCACCCCTCCACTTT. Amino acids: CASSEHDPAEAYSPLHF.

V gene TRBV6-4 combines with J gene TRBJ1-1, with 12 positions matching TRBD1. Germline lookup yields CDR1 MRHNA and CDR2 SNTAGT. Trimming at V came to 8 bases and at J to 2 bases, leaving 9 bases not matched to a gene. The CDR3 loop spans 16 amino acids. The CDR3 DNA follows: TGTGCCAGCCCCGGGACAGGGGGCTTTATAAACACTGAAGCTTTCTTT. It codes for CASPGTGGFINTEAFF.

The chain couples TRBV27 to TRBJ1-3, with D hard to call. The CDR3 is 14 residues long. Germline V gene data show CDR1 as MNHEY and CDR2 as SMNVEV (reference sequence). V lost 2 bases, J lost 4 bases, and 9 bases lay in between. CDR3 region: CASSLEGPGNTIYF. For the CDR3, the DNA is TGTGCCAGCAGTTTAGAGGGCCCCGGAAACACCATATATTTT.

This clone was observed many times. CDR3: CAWSVLGGRRNQPQHF. The CDR3 DNA reads as TGTGCCTGGAGTGTGTTGGGGGGGCGCAGGAATCAGCCCCAGCATTTT. The chain uses TRBV30 and TRBJ1-5, with D maybe TRBD1 (6 bases). The V and J ends lost 0 bases and 4 bases respectively, with 16 bases between them. The CDR3 extends over 16 amino acids. Per germline, CDR1 GTSNPN and CDR2 SVGIG (reference sequence).

The V and J genes are TRBV6-5 and TRBJ1-4; TRBD1 might be the D (6 bases). This CDR3 is built from 13 residues. CDR1 is MNHEY, CDR2 SVGAGI, per germline. V lost 4 bases and J lost 7, with 10 bases in between. CDR3 residues: CASSLATGEKLFF. The CDR3 DNA reads as TGTGCCAGCAGTTTAGCGACAGGTGAAAAACTGTTTTTT.

The genes are TRBV5-1 and TRBJ1-2, with D perhaps matching TRBD1 (6 bases). The CDR3 length is 16 residues. Germline V gene data show CDR1 as SGHRS and CDR2 as YFSETQ. Trimming pared 4 bases from V and 0 bases from J, leaving 16 bases between. CDR3 in amino acids: CASSLTWDITNYGYTF. CDR3 nucleotides: TGCGCCAGCAGCCTTACCTGGGACATCACTAACTATGGCTACACCTTC. The full variable domain, completed using reference TRBV5-1 and TRBJ1-2, is KAGVTQTPRYLIKTRGQQVTLSCSPISGHRSVSWYQQTPGQGLQFLFEYFSETQRNKGNFPGRFSGRQFSNSRSEMNVSTLELGDSALYLCASSLTWDITNYGYTFGSGTRLTVV.

J is TRBJ2-7 and V is TRBV6-1; 8 positions match TRBD2. The CDR3 loop spans 14 amino acids. Germline V gene sequence: CDR1 MNHNS, CDR2 SASEGT. Unmatched junction bases numbered 6, after V lost 2 bases and J lost 6 bases. This CDR3 is CASSESGSGSEQYF. Here the CDR3 DNA reads TGTGCCAGCAGTGAAAGCGGGAGTGGTAGCGAGCAGTACTTC.